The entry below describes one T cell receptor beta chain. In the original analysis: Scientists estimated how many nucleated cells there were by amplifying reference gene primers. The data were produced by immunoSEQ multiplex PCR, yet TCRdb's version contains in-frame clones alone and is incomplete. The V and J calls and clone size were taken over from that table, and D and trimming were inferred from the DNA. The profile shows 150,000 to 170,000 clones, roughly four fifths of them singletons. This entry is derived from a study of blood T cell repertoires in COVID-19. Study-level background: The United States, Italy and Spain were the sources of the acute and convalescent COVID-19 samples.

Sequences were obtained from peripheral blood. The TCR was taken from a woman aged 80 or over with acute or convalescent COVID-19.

This CDR3 reads CSASSYGYTF. CDR3 nucleotide sequence: TGCAGTGCTAGCAGTTACGGCTACACCTTC. The chain is built from TRBV20-1 and TRBJ1-2, with unresolved D. The V end lost 3 bases, the J end lost 8 bases, and 7 bases lay between the germline ends. The CDR3 is 10 residues long. Germline values: CDR1 DFQATT, CDR2 SNEGSKA (reference sequence).